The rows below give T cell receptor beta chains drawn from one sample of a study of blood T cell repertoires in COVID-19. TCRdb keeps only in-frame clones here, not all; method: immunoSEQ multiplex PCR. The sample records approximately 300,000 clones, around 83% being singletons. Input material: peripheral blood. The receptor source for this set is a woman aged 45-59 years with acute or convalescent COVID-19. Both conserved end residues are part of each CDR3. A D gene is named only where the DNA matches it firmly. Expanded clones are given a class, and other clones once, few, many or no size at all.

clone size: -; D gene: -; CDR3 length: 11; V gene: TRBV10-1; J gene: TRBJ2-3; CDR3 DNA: TGCGCCAGCAGTCTGACAGATACGCAGTATTTT; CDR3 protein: CASSLTDTQYF
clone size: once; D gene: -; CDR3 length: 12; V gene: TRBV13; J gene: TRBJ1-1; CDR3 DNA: TGTGCCAGCAGCGGAGGGTGGGCTGAAGCTTTCTTT; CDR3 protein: CASSGGWAEAFF
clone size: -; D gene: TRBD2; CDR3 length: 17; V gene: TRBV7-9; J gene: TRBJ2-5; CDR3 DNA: TGTGCCAGCAGCCCTAGGGGACTAGCGGGAGACCGAGAGACCCAGTACTTC; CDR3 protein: CASSPRGLAGDRETQYF
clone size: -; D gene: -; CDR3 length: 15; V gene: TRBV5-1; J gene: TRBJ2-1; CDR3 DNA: TGCGCCAGCAGCTTGGGGGGACTCGGGGTGAATGAGCAGTTCTTC; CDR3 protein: CASSLGGLGVNEQFF
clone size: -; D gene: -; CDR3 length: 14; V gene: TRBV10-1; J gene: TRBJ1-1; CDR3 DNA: TGCGCCAGCAGTGATTCAGGGAGGTACACTGAAGCTTTCTTT; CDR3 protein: CASSDSGRYTEAFF
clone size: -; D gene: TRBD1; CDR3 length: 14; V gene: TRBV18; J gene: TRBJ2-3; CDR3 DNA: TGTGCCAGCTCACCTCAGGGGGCGGCAGATACGCAGTATTTT; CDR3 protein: CASSPQGAADTQYF
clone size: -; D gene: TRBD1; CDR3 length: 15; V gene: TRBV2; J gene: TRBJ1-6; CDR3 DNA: TGTGCCAGCAGTTTCTCCAGGGGGAGGAATTCACCCCTCCACTTT; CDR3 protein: CASSFSRGRNSPLHF
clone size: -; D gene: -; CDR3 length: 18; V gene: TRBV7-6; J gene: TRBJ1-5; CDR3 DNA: TGTGCCAGCAGCCCCCTTGACAGAGACAGGATCCGCAATCAGCCCCAGCATTTT; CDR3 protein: CASSPLDRDRIRNQPQHF
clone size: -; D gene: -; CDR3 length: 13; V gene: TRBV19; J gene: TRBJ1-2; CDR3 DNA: TGTGCCAGTAGGAGGGGGGGCCTCTATGGCTACACCTTC; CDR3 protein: CASRRGGLYGYTF
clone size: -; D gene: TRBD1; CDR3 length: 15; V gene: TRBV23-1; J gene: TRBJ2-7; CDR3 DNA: TGCGCCAGCAGTCAAAAGGGGGACAGGTCCTACGAGCAGTACTTC; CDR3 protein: CASSQKGDRSYEQYF
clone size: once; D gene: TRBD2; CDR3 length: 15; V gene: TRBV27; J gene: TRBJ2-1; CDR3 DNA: TGTGCCAGCACCCCACTAGCGGACTACTACAATGAGCAGTTCTTC; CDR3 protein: CASTPLADYYNEQFF
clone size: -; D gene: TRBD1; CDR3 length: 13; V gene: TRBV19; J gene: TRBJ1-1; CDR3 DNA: TGTGCCAGTACCACGACAGGGTGGGATGAAGCTTTCTTT; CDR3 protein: CASTTTGWDEAFF
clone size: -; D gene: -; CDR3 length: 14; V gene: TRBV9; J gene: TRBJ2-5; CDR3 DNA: TGTGCCAGCAGCGTAGGGGCGGGCGGGGAGACCCAGTACTTC; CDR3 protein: CASSVGAGGETQYF
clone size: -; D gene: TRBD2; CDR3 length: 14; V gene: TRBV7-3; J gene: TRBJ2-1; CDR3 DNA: TGTGCCAGCAGCCCCGGGACTAGTAACAATGAGCAGTTCTTC; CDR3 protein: CASSPGTSNNEQFF
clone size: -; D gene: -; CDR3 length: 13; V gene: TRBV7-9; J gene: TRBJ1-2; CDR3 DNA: TGTGCCAGCAGCTTAGGGGAGGGCTATGGCTACACCTTC; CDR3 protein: CASSLGEGYGYTF
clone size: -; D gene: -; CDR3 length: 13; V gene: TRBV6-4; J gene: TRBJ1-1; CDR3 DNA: TGTGCCAGCTTCTGCAGGATGAACACTGAAGCTTTCTTT; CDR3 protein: CASFCRMNTEAFF
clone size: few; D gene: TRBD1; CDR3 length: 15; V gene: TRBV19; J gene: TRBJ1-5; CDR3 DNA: TGTGCCAGTAGTTCGACAGGGCCTCTAAATCAGCCCCAGCATTTT; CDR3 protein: CASSSTGPLNQPQHF
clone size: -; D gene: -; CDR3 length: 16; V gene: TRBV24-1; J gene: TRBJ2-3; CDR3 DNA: TGTGCCACCAGTGATTCCCCGGGACAAGGCACAGATACGCAGTATTTT; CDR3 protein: CATSDSPGQGTDTQYF
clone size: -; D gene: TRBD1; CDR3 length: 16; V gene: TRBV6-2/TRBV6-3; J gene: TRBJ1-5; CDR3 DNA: TGTGCCAGCAGTTCCCCCGACAGGGGAGAGGATCAGCCCCAGCATTTT; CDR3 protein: CASSSPDRGEDQPQHF
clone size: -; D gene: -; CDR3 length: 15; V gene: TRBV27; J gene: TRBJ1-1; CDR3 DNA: TGTGCCAGCAGTTTTGGAAGGGGCGCAAACACTGAAGCTTTCTTT; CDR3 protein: CASSFGRGANTEAFF
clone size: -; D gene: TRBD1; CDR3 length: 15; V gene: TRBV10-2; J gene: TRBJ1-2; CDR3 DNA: TGCGCCAGCAGGATCACTACAGGGGGAGACTATGGCTACACCTTC; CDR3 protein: CASRITTGGDYGYTF
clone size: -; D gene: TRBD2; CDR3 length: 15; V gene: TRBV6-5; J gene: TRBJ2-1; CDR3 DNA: TGTGCCAGCAGTCGTGGGACTAGCGTCCCGGGTGAGCAGTTCTTC; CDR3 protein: CASSRGTSVPGEQFF